The clone carrying this T cell receptor (beta chain) has at least ten counts. Antigen specificity is unknown. TCRdb re-derived calls from the RT-PCR reads in MiXCR, one entry per CDR3 protein. The sample includes about 780,000 distinct CDR3 sequences, about 18% seen only once; the top ten take roughly 11%. These data come from a study of response to subunit inactivated influenza vaccine. Study-wide results and limits: The authors proposed limited new T cell recruitment per seasonal influenza vaccination.

Sequenced here: PBMCs from blood, sampled more than 4 days after vaccination. This sequence originates from a man between 45 and 60 years old who received an inactivated influenza vaccine.

In DNA, the CDR3 is TGTGCCAGCAGCCCGCAGGCGAACACTGAAGCTTTCTTT. It encodes CASSPQANTEAFF. The rearrangement uses TRBV7-2 and TRBJ1-1, with D hard to call. Trimming shortened V by 5 bases and J by 1 base, and 8 bases separated the two germline ends. Germline assignment: CDR1 SGHTA and CDR2 FQGNSA. CDR3 size: 13 residues.